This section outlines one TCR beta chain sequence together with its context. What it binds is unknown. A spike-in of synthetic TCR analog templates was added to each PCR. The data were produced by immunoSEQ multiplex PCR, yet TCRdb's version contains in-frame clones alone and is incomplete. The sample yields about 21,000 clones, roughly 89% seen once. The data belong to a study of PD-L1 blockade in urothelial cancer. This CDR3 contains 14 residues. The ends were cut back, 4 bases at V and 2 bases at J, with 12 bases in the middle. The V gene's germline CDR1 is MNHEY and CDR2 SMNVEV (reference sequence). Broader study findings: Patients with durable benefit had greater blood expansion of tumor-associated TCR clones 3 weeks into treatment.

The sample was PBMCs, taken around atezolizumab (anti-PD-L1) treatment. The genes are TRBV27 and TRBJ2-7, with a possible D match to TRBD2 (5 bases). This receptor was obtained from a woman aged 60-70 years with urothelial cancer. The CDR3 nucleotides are TGTGCCAGCAGTTCCCGGACTCACCCCTACGAGCAGTACTTC. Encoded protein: CASSSRTHPYEQYF.